The next 26 T cell receptor beta chains were all read from a single sample in a study of cytomegalovirus exposure and HLA in healthy donors. TCRdb keeps only in-frame clones here, not all; method: immunoSEQ multiplex PCR. The sample contains roughly 150,000 clones, approximately 84% of which appear only once. The sample was PBMCs. The source of these receptors is a man aged 30 to 39 in good health and CMV-seropositive.

The chain is built from TRBV7-2 and TRBJ2-5; TRBD2 matches 14 bases. The CDR3 runs to 17 residues. V shed 1 base, J shed 4 bases, and the junction held 5 bases outside the gene matches. Germline V gene data show CDR1 as SGHTA and CDR2 as FQGNSA. The CDR3 region has the DNA TGTGCCAGCAGCTTAGTGACTAGCGGGGGGGCTAGAGAGACCCAGTACTTC. This encodes CASSLVTSGGARETQYF.

The rearrangement joins TRBV7-2 to TRBJ1-5; possibly TRBD1 for D (6 bases). The CDR3 is 13 amino acids. Between the trimmed V and J ends, which lost 6 bases and 5 bases, there was a span of 11 bases. From germline, CDR1 is SGHTA and CDR2 FQGNSA. The CDR3: CASSWDTYQPQHF. The CDR3 DNA follows: TGTGCCAGCAGTTGGGACACCTATCAGCCCCAGCATTTT.

This clone was picked up a small number of times. The chain links TRBV5-1 to TRBJ1-1; maybe TRBD1 (5 bases). V lost 0 bases and J lost 8, with 8 bases in between. In germline, CDR1 is SGHRS, CDR2 YFSETQ. This CDR3 is 12 amino acids long. For the CDR3, the DNA is TGCGCCAGCAGCTTGGATGGGGGGGAAGCTTTCTTT. This translates into CASSLDGGEAFF.

The V gene is TRBV19, the J gene TRBJ2-2; D possibly corresponds to TRBD2 (5 bases). V was pared by 0 bases and J by 1 base, with 9 bases between. The germline V gene encodes CDR1 LNHDA and CDR2 SQIVND (reference sequence). CDR3 size: 16 residues. CDR3 sequence: CASSIDKAGNTGELFF. Written as DNA, the CDR3 is TGTGCCAGTAGTATAGATAAGGCGGGGAACACCGGGGAGCTGTTTTTT.

The chain carries TRBV2 and TRBJ2-5; TRBD1 matches 10 bases. The V and J ends lost 5 bases and 4 bases, in that order; junction bases with no gene match: 10. Germline lookup yields CDR1 SNHLY and CDR2 FYNNEI. The CDR3 totals 16 residues. CDR3: CASSPTGTGVLETQYF. CDR3 DNA: TGTGCCAGCAGTCCTACCGGGACAGGGGTATTAGAGACCCAGTACTTC.

The V and J genes are TRBV5-1 and TRBJ2-5; TRBD2 might be the D (5 bases). Germline V gene lookup returns CDR1 SGHRS and CDR2 YFSETQ. The CDR3 extends over 15 amino acids. With 3 bases removed from V and 5 bases from J, the gap between germline ends came to 17 bases. The CDR3 region is CASSSVARTGETQYF. The DNA of the CDR3 is TGCGCCAGCAGCTCCGTAGCGAGAACGGGGGAGACCCAGTACTTC.

This chain connects TRBV27 to TRBJ2-7; 7 nucleotides align to TRBD2. Germline V gives CDR1 MNHEY, CDR2 SMNVEV (reference sequence). This CDR3 region has 18 residues. With V trimmed by 5 bases and J by 0 bases, 16 bases remained unmatched. As DNA, the CDR3 is TGTGCCAGCAGTCCTCGCCCTAGCGGTTTTAGTTTCTCCTACGAGCAGTACTTC. This translates into CASSPRPSGFSFSYEQYF.

The J gene is TRBJ2-1, the V gene TRBV11-2, with D possibly being TRBD1 (5 bases). Trimming took 0 bases from V and 8 from J, leaving 8 bases between them. Looked up from germline, CDR1 is SGHAT and CDR2 is FQNNGV. The CDR3 runs 13 residues. Here the CDR3 DNA reads TGTGCCAGCAGCTTAGATTGGGGCCATGAGCAGTTCTTC. This translates into CASSLDWGHEQFF.

The V and J genes are TRBV6-5 and TRBJ2-3; 7 nucleotides align to TRBD2. The germline CDR1 and CDR2 sequences are MNHEY and SVGAGI. This CDR3 spans 13 amino acids. The ends lost 8 bases at V and 0 bases at J; junction bases unmatched: 2. This CDR3 is CASGRGSTDTQYF. CDR3 nucleotide sequence: TGTGCCAGCGGGCGGGGGAGCACAGATACGCAGTATTTT.

This sequence joins TRBV7-8 and TRBJ1-5, with 9 bases that match TRBD1. There are 16 residues in the CDR3. Germline CDR1 reads SGHVS; CDR2 reads FQNEAQ. After removal of 5 bases from V and 4 bases from J, the junction contained 9 bases not matched to a gene. The DNA for the CDR3 is TGTGCCAGCAGCCCCCGGACAGGGGCCGCTAATCAGCCCCAGCATTTT. Its translation: CASSPRTGAANQPQHF.

In its sample, this clone was seen a few times. Other DNA sequences in this specimen translate into the identical CDR3. The rearrangement uses TRBV6-5 and TRBJ2-7; 7 positions agree with TRBD1. The junction had 6 bases not matched to a gene; V was cut back by 2 bases and J by 2 bases. Per the germline V gene, CDR1 is MNHEY and CDR2 is SVGAGI. CDR3 length equals 15 residues. The CDR3 bases are TGTGCCAGCAGTTACCCCGGGACAGCTACCTACGAGCAGTACTTC. Protein sequence: CASSYPGTATYEQYF.

The rearrangement joins TRBV7-9 to TRBJ1-2, with 7 positions matching TRBD1. This CDR3 is 15 amino acids long. The V gene end was trimmed by 0 bases and the J gene end by 4 bases; junction bases not matched to a gene: 5. Germline assignment: CDR1 SEHNR and CDR2 FQNEAQ (reference sequence). The chain's CDR3 is CASSLAGGAGYGYTF. The CDR3 DNA sequence: TGTGCCAGCAGCTTAGCAGGGGGCGCAGGCTATGGCTACACCTTC.

J is TRBJ2-3 and V is TRBV7-3; D gene unclear. The CDR3 is made up of 13 amino acids. V was shortened by 7 bases and J by 2 bases, with 10 bases between the two germline ends. Germline V CDR1 and CDR2: SGHTA, FQGTGA. CDR3 coding DNA: TGTGCCAGCATCCACTCTTACACAGATACGCAGTATTTT. Residues: CASIHSYTDTQYF.

J is TRBJ1-1 and V is TRBV7-9; unclear D gene. In germline, CDR1 is SEHNR, CDR2 FQNEAQ (reference sequence). The ends were cut back, 5 bases at V and 1 base at J, with 14 bases in the middle. The CDR3 runs 15 residues. The CDR3 sequence is CASSPSGSENTEAFF. CDR3 DNA: TGTGCCAGCAGCCCTTCGGGGTCCGAGAACACTGAAGCTTTCTTT.

The V gene is TRBV27, the J gene TRBJ2-5; D is uncertain. The V gene lost 3 bases and the J gene lost 5 bases, with 13 bases spanning the gap. Germline CDR1 reads MNHEY; CDR2 reads SMNVEV (reference sequence). The CDR3 loop spans 14 amino acids. In DNA, the CDR3 is TGTGCCAGCAGTTTTATTGGAGTCGGTGAGACCCAGTACTTC. Translating gives CASSFIGVGETQYF.

This clone has a single count. This chain joins TRBV5-1 and TRBJ2-2; 9 positions agree with TRBD1. V lost 4 bases and J lost 4; bases outside the gene matches: 5. Germline V gene data show CDR1 as SGHRS and CDR2 as YFSETQ. The CDR3 is made up of 15 amino acids. CDR3 sequence (DNA): TGCGCCAGCAGCCCACAGGGGGCGGGCACCGGGGAGCTGTTTTTT. This sequence encodes CASSPQGAGTGELFF. Using reference TRBV5-1 and TRBJ2-2 for the parts outside the CDR3, the full variable domain is KAGVTQTPRYLIKTRGQQVTLSCSPISGHRSVSWYQQTPGQGLQFLFEYFSETQRNKGNFPGRFSGRQFSNSRSEMNVSTLELGDSALYLCASSPQGAGTGELFFGEGSRLTVL.

This rearrangement joins TRBV7-6 to TRBJ1-2; D is unresolved. In germline, CDR1 is SGHVS, CDR2 FNYEAQ. The germline V and J ends were trimmed by 0 bases and 4 bases, with 12 bases remaining between them. The CDR3 sequence is 15 residues long. CDR3 protein: CASSLADGSTYGYTF. CDR3 coding DNA: TGTGCCAGCAGCTTAGCGGACGGGAGCACCTATGGCTACACCTTC.

The gene calls are TRBV6-5 and TRBJ1-5; 8 bases map to TRBD1. V trimming: 6 bases; J trimming: 4 bases; junction bases outside the gene matches: 5. CDR3 size: 14 residues. Germline V gene sequence: CDR1 MNHEY, CDR2 SVGAGI. CDR3 residues: CASRRTGRNQPQHF. CDR3 nucleotide sequence: TGTGCCAGCAGGCGGACAGGGCGTAATCAGCCCCAGCATTTT.

The rearrangement links TRBV11-2 to TRBJ2-3; possibly TRBD2 for D (5 bases). The germline CDR1 and CDR2 sequences are SGHAT and FQNNGV. Trimming took 1 base from V and 2 from J, leaving 10 bases between them. The CDR3 is made up of 15 amino acids. The CDR3 coding sequence is TGTGCCAGCAGCTTAGCGGAGGCCCCCACAGATACGCAGTATTTT. Amino acid sequence: CASSLAEAPTDTQYF.

This clone was counted between two and nine times. The J gene is TRBJ1-5, the V gene TRBV6-1; D remains ambiguous. This CDR3 is 13 amino acids long. In germline, CDR1 is MNHNS, CDR2 SASEGT. Deletions cut 6 bases from V and 2 bases from J, with 8 bases between. The CDR3 is CASRGLGNQPQHF. The CDR3 region has the DNA TGTGCCAGCAGAGGACTTGGCAATCAGCCCCAGCATTTT.

The V gene is TRBV28, the J gene TRBJ1-2; the D gene is possibly TRBD1 (6 bases). V lost 4 bases, J lost 8 bases, and 11 bases lay in between. The CDR3 is 12 residues long. Germline V CDR1 and CDR2: MDHEN, SYDVKM. DNA for the CDR3: TGTGCCAGCAGTTCACAGGGTTCAGGCTACACCTTC. It translates to CASSSQGSGYTF.

The count of this clone is one. The V and J genes are TRBV15 and TRBJ2-7; D perhaps matches TRBD2 (5 bases). The germline gives CDR1 LNHNV, CDR2 YYDKDF (reference sequence). The CDR3 spans 12 residues. The ends were cut back, 9 bases at V and 5 bases at J, with 14 bases in the middle. CDR3 sequence (DNA): TGTGCCACTCCTGAGGGTCCCCACGAGCAGTACTTC. It translates to CATPEGPHEQYF.

The chain employs TRBV30 and TRBJ2-2; 7 bases align to TRBD2. This CDR3 contains 14 residues. Germline V gene sequence: CDR1 GTSNPN, CDR2 SVGIG (reference sequence). V shed 5 bases and J 0 bases; nucleotides not matched to a gene: 3. In nucleotides, the CDR3 is TGTGCCTGGGCTAGCGGAGCGAACACCGGGGAGCTGTTTTTT. Amino acid sequence: CAWASGANTGELFF. Full variable domain (outside the CDR3, taken from reference TRBV30 and TRBJ2-2): SQTIHQWPATLVQPVGSPLSLECTVEGTSNPNLYWYRQAAGRGLQLLFYSVGIGQISSEVPQNLSASRPQDRQFILSSKKLLLSDSGFYLCAWASGANTGELFFGEGSRLTVL.

This chain connects TRBV9 to TRBJ2-7; D is possibly TRBD1 (6 bases). The CDR3 contains 15 residues. Germline V gives CDR1 SGDLS, CDR2 YYNGEE. Trimming pared 3 bases from V and 1 base from J, leaving 14 bases between. CDR3 region: CASSAQRTASYEQYF. The CDR3 DNA sequence: TGTGCCAGCAGCGCCCAAAGGACAGCTTCCTACGAGCAGTACTTC. Full variable domain (rest looked up from reference TRBV9 and TRBJ2-7): DSGVTQTPKHLITATGQRVTLRCSPRSGDLSVYWYQQSLDQGLQFLIQYYNGEERAKGNILERFSAQQFPDLHSELNLSSLELGDSALYFCASSAQRTASYEQYFGPGTRLTVT.

CDR3 DNA: TGTGCCAGCAGCTCTATAGCAGCCTACGAGCAGTACTTC. Protein product: CASSSIAAYEQYF. This chain joins TRBV7-2 and TRBJ2-7; D remains ambiguous. V lost 4 bases, J lost 2 bases, and 9 bases lay in between. CDR3 length: 13 amino acids. CDR1 is SGHTA, CDR2 FQGNSA, per germline.

The chain recombines TRBV14 with TRBJ2-7, with 7 bases aligning to TRBD2. Germline assignment: CDR1 SGHDN and CDR2 FVKESK. With 3 bases clipped from V and 7 bases from J, the junction kept 9 bases outside the gene matches. The length of the CDR3 is 14 residues. CDR3 bases: TGTGCCAGCAGCCACAGGGCTTCGGGGGGTGAGCAGTACTTC. Its protein product is CASSHRASGGEQYF.